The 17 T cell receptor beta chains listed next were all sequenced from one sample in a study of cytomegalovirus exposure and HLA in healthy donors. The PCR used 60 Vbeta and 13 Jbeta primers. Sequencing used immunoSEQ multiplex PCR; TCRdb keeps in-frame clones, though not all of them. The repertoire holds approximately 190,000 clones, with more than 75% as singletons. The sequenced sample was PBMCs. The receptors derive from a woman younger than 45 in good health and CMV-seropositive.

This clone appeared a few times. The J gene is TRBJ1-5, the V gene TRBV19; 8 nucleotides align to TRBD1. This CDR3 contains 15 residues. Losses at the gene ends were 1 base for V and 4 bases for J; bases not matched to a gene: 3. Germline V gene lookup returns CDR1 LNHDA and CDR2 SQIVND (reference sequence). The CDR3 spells CASSIGQGANQPQHF. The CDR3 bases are TGTGCCAGTAGTATAGGCCAGGGGGCAAATCAGCCCCAGCATTTT.

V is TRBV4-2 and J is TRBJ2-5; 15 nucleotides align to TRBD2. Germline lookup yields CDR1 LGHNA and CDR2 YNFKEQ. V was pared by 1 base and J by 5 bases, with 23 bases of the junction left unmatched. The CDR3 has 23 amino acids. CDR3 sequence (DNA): TGTGCCAGCAGCCAAGGTTTTGAAGGAGAATACGGGACTAGCGGGGGGCACCGGGAGACCCAGTACTTC. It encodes CASSQGFEGEYGTSGGHRETQYF.

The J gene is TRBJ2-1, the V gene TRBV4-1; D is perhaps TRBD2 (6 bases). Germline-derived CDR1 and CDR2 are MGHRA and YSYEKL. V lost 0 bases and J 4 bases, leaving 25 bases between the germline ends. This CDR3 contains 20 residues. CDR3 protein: CASSQDPLKERRRGYNEQFF. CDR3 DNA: TGCGCCAGCAGCCAAGACCCCCTGAAGGAACGCCGGCGGGGTTACAATGAGCAGTTCTTC.

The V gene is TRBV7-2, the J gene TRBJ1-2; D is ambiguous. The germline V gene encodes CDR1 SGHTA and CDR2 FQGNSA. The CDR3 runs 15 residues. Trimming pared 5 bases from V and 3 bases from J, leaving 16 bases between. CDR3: CASSPQNPGDYGYTF. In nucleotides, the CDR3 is TGTGCCAGCAGCCCACAGAACCCCGGCGACTATGGCTACACCTTC.

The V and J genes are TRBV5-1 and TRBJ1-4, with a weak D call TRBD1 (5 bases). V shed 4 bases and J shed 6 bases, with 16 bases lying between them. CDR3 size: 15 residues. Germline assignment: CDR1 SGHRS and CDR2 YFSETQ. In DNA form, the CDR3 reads TGCGCCAGCAGCCCCTCCCCCGGGGGGGATGAAAAACTGTTTTTT. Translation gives CASSPSPGGDEKLFF.

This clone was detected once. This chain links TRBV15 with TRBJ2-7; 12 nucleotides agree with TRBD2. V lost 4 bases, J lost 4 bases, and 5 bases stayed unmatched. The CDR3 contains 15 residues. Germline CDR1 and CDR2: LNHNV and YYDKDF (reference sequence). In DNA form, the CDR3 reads TGTGCCACCAGCACAGGACTAGCGGGGCCTTACGAGCAGTACTTC. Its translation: CATSTGLAGPYEQYF.

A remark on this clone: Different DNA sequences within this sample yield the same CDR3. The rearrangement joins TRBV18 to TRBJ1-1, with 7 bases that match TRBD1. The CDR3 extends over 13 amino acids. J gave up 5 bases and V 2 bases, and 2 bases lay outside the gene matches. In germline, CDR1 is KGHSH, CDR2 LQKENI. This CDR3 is CASSPSGGTEAFF. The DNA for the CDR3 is TGTGCCAGCTCACCATCAGGGGGGACTGAAGCTTTCTTT.

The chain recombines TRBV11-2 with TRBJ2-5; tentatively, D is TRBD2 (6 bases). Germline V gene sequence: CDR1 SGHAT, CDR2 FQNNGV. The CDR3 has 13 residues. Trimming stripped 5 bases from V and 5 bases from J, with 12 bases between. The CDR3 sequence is CASSPRGWETQYF. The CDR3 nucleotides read TGTGCCAGCAGCCCCCGGGGGTGGGAGACCCAGTACTTC.

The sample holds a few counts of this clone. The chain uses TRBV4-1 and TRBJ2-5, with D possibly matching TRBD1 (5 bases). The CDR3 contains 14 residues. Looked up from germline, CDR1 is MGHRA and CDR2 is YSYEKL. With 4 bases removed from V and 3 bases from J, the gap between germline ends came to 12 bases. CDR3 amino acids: CASSRLQAEETQYF. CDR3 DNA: TGCGCCAGCAGCCGCTTACAGGCAGAAGAGACCCAGTACTTC.

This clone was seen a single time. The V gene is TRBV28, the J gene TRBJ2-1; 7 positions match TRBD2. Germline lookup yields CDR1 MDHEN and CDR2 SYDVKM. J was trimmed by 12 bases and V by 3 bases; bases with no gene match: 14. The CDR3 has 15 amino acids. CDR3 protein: CASSFDQREKRGQFF. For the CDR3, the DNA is TGTGCCAGCAGTTTTGACCAGCGGGAAAAAAGGGGGCAGTTCTTC.

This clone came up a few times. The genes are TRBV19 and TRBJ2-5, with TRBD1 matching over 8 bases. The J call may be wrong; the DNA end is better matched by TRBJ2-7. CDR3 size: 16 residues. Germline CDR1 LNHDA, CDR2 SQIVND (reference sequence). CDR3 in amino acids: CASSRLSGQGGYEQYF. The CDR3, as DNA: TGTGCCAGTAGTCGACTATCCGGACAGGGAGGCTACGAGCAGTACTTC.

CDR3 DNA: TGTGCCAGCAGTGATTCGGTCTCTTCAACTAATGAAAAACTGTTTTTT. It yields the protein CASSDSVSSTNEKLFF. The chain uses TRBV6-1 and TRBJ1-4, with D hard to call. This CDR3 is built from 16 residues. Germline V lookup: CDR1 MNHNS, CDR2 SASEGT. The ends were cut back, 3 bases at V and 0 bases at J, with 11 bases in the middle.

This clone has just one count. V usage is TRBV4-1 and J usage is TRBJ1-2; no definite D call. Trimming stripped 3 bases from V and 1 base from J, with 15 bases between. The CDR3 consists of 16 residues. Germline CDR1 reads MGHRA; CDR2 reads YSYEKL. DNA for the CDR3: TGCGCCAGCAGCCATAGCACCGGGAGAGTTAACTATGGCTACACCTTC. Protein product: CASSHSTGRVNYGYTF.

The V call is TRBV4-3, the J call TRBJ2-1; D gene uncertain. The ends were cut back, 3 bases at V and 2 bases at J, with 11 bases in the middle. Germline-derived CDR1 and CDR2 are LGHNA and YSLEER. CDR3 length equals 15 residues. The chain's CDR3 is CASSHAHTTYNEQFF. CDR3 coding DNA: TGCGCCAGCAGCCACGCACATACCACCTACAATGAGCAGTTCTTC.

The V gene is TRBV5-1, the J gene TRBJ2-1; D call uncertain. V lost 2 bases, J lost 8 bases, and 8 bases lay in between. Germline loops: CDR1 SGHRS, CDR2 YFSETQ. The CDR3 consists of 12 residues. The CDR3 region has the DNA TGCGCCAGCAGCTTCTCAGGCTATGAGCAGTTCTTC. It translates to CASSFSGYEQFF.

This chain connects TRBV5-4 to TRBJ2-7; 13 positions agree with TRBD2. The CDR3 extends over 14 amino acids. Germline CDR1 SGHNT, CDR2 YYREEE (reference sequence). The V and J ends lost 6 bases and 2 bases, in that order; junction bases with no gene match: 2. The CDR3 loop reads CASKLAGGPYEQYF. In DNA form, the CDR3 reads TGTGCCAGCAAACTAGCGGGAGGGCCCTACGAGCAGTACTTC.

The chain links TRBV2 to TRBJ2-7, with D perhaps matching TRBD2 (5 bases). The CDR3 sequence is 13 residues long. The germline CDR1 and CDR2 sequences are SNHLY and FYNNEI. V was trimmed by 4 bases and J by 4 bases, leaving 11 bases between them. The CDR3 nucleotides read TGTGCCAGCAGTGCGGTAGCGCGATACGAGCAGTACTTC. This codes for CASSAVARYEQYF.